What follows describes a single TCR beta chain. The target antigen is unknown. The data originate from a study of STAT3 mutations in large granular lymphocyte leukemia. Study results and caveats: Every T-cell large granular lymphocyte leukemia patient had at least one immunodominant TCR beta clonotype.

The protocol was immunoSEQ multiplex PCR, while the TCRdb copy is restricted to in-frame clones and leaves out a portion. The data contain about 42,000 clones, about 81% of them singletons. The CDR3 extends over 15 amino acids. V lost 2 bases to trimming and J lost 2 bases, with 12 bases between them. CDR1 and CDR2 from the germline V gene are MNHNS and SASEGT. This TCR derives from a human donor with T large granular lymphocyte leukemia. Some clones in this sample may be carry-over from other donors' samples. Sequenced material: PBMCs. The genes are TRBV6-1 and TRBJ2-5; D perhaps matches TRBD2 (6 bases). The CDR3: CASSESLGGQETQYF. The CDR3 nucleotides are TGTGCCAGCAGTGAAAGCCTCGGAGGGCAAGAGACCCAGTACTTC.